A selection of T cell receptor beta chains follows, all from one sample in a study of Ad26.COV2.S vaccination and SARS-CoV-2 variants. Only in-frame clones appear in the TCRdb table, and some are missing; sequencing was by immunoSEQ multiplex PCR. The table records approximately 360,000 clones, about 83% of them present only once. Sequencing used peripheral blood, obtained in a trial of Ad26.COV2.S vaccine versus placebo. Every receptor here comes from a person between 18 and 60 years old who received the Ad26.COV2.S COVID-19 vaccine or a placebo. The CDR3 runs from the conserved cysteine through the conserved F or W. The D gene is left open where the match is weak. Size is omitted from some rows. Given values are once, few, many or a class for expanded clones.

-	TRBD1	TRBV7-3	TRBJ2-5	TGTGCCAGCAGCGCCCGGGACAGGGGGCAGGGTGAGACCCAGTACTTC	CASSARDRGQGETQYF
-	-	TRBV12-5	TRBJ2-7	TGTGCTAGTGGTGGGTACTACGAGCAGTACTTC	CASGGYYEQYF
-	-	TRBV9	TRBJ1-6	TGTGCCAGCAGCGTAGACGGGGGGAATTCACCCCTCCACTTT	CASSVDGGNSPLHF
-	-	TRBV5-1	TRBJ1-2	TGCGCCAGCAGCCCCCGCCCGGGGGTTAACTATGGCTACACCTTC	CASSPRPGVNYGYTF
-	TRBD1	TRBV15	TRBJ1-4	TGTGCCACCAGCAGAGATGTGGCAGGGGGCAAAAAACTGTTTTTT	CATSRDVAGGKKLFF
-	-	TRBV5-6	TRBJ1-2	TGTGCCAGCAGCTTTCCGACGGATACGAACTATGGCTACACCTTC	CASSFPTDTNYGYTF
-	TRBD2	TRBV23-1	TRBJ2-1	TGCGCCAGCAGTCTTCCGATAGCGGGAGTCTCCTACAATGAGCAGTTCTTC	CASSLPIAGVSYNEQFF
-	TRBD1	TRBV6-5	TRBJ1-4	TGTGCCAGCAAAAACAGGGGGCAAACTAATGAAAAACTGTTTTTT	CASKNRGQTNEKLFF
-	-	TRBV30	TRBJ2-5	TGTGCCTGGAGTATGGGAAAGACCCAGTACTTC	CAWSMGKTQYF
-	-	TRBV7-3	TRBJ2-5	TGTGCCAGCAGCATGGCCCTCCAAGAGACCCAGTACTTC	CASSMALQETQYF
once	TRBD2	TRBV5-1	TRBJ2-3	TGCGCCAGCAGCGATCCTAGCGGTTCCACAGATACGCAGTATTTT	CASSDPSGSTDTQYF
-	TRBD2	TRBV24-1	TRBJ2-3	TGTGCCACCAGTGACCCGGGACTAGCGAGCACAGATACGCAGTATTTT	CATSDPGLASTDTQYF
-	TRBD1	TRBV6-5	TRBJ2-5	TGTGCCAGCAGTTACGGTGAGGGGGCGGCCCAGTACTTC	CASSYGEGAAQYF
few	TRBD1	TRBV27	TRBJ2-2	TGTGCCAGCAGTTCATATCCGGGACAGGGGGCTTTCGGGGAGCTGTTTTTT	CASSSYPGQGAFGELFF
once	-	TRBV4-2	TRBJ2-4	TGTGCCAGCAGCCAAGATAAGGGCAGGGTAGCCAAAAACATTCAGTACTTC	CASSQDKGRVAKNIQYF
-	TRBD1	TRBV5-1	TRBJ1-2	TGCGCCAGCAGCGCGGACAGGGACGGCTACACCTTC	CASSADRDGYTF
-	-	TRBV7-6	TRBJ1-3	TGTGCCAGCAGCTTGCGGGACACCTTGTTTCAAGGAAACACCATATATTTT	CASSLRDTLFQGNTIYF
-	-	TRBV30	TRBJ1-5	TGTGCCTGGAGTAGGGTGGTACATCAGCCCCAGCATTTT	CAWSRVVHQPQHF
-	-	TRBV4-1	TRBJ2-7	TGCGCCAGCAGCCAGCCCCAAGGGAAAGCCTACGAGCAGTACTTC	CASSQPQGKAYEQYF
-	-	TRBV4-1	TRBJ1-2	TGCGCCAGCAGCCAAGTGAGCAGAGATCTCTATGGCTACACCTTC	CASSQVSRDLYGYTF
-	-	TRBV27	TRBJ1-1	TGTGCCAGCTCTTCAGGTGGGAGGGCGAACACTGAAGCTTTCTTT	CASSSGGRANTEAFF
-	-	TRBV14	TRBJ2-7	TGTGCCAGCAGCCAAGTACAGACCTACGAGCAGTACTTC	CASSQVQTYEQYF
-	-	TRBV9	TRBJ2-1	TGTGCCAGCAGCGCCCAAGAGAGGGGCTACAATGAGCAGTTCTTC	CASSAQERGYNEQFF
-	-	TRBV27	TRBJ2-7	TGTGCCAGCGGCCAGAGACTAGGGCGAGGGCAGTACTTC	CASGQRLGRGQYF
-	-	TRBV2	TRBJ2-7	TGTGCCAGCAGTGACGGCGGCAGGCGTGAGCAGTACTTC	CASSDGGRREQYF
-	TRBD1	TRBV5-6	TRBJ1-2	TGTGCCAGCAGCTTGGGTCCAGGGGGCGCGGTTTATGGCTACACCTTC	CASSLGPGGAVYGYTF
-	-	TRBV5-1	TRBJ1-3	TGCGCCAGCAGCTTGTTCTCCGGGGCGGTAGTCACCATATATTTT	CASSLFSGAVVTIYF
once	TRBD1	TRBV6-6	TRBJ1-5	TGTGCCGCCTCTGGACAGGGTAGCAATCAGCCCCAGCATTTT	CAASGQGSNQPQHF
-	-	TRBV5-6	TRBJ2-2	TGTGCCAGCTCTCGATATGCCGGGGAGCTGTTTTTT	CASSRYAGELFF
-	TRBD1	TRBV10-3	TRBJ2-1	TGTGCCATCAGTGACGGGCAGGGGGCGAATGAGCAGTTCTTC	CAISDGQGANEQFF
-	-	TRBV11-2	TRBJ2-3	TGTGCCAGCCGGATGGACTTCAAGATCGATACGCAGTATTTT	CASRMDFKIDTQYF
-	-	TRBV18	TRBJ2-5	TGTGCCAGCTCACAAATCAGGGCAGGGGACGAGACCCAGTACTTC	CASSQIRAGDETQYF
-	-	TRBV27	TRBJ1-1	TGTGCCAGCAGCCACGGCACTGAAGCTTTCTTT	CASSHGTEAFF
-	-	TRBV27	TRBJ1-4	TGTGCCAGCACCTCGTGGATCGGTGGTGAAAAACTGTTTTTT	CASTSWIGGEKLFF
few	-	TRBV4-1	TRBJ1-3	TGCGCCAGCAGCCAAGATGCGGTCTCTGGAAACACCATATATTTT	CASSQDAVSGNTIYF
-	-	TRBV9	TRBJ2-7	TGTGCCAGCAGCATAATGGACGGCCCCTCCTACGAGCAGTACTTC	CASSIMDGPSYEQYF
-	-	TRBV4-3	TRBJ1-1	TGCGCCAGCAGCCAAGTTCGAGGATGGTCGAACACTGAAGCTTTCTTT	CASSQVRGWSNTEAFF
-	-	TRBV6-5	TRBJ1-2	TGTGCCAGCAGTCCTCAATTCATCTCGACGGACCACGTATTC	CASSPQFISTDHVF
-	-	TRBV2	TRBJ2-7	TGTGCCAGCAGTGACTCTTCGGGCCTAGGAGGCTACGAGCAGTACTTC	CASSDSSGLGGYEQYF
-	TRBD1	TRBV11-3	TRBJ1-1	TGTGCCAGCAGCTTAGGGGGGGACAGAAACACTGAAGCTTTCTTT	CASSLGGDRNTEAFF
-	-	TRBV6-1	TRBJ1-1	TGTGCCAGCAGTCCGGACTTTGGCACTGGAGCTTTCTTT	CASSPDFGTGAFF
-	TRBD2	TRBV27	TRBJ2-7	TGTGCCACTTCGGGATGGGGAGGGAAGTACGAGCAGTACTTC	CATSGWGGKYEQYF
-	-	TRBV21-1	TRBJ2-3	TGTGCCAGCAGCAAAGCATCCCATCCCGCCCACAGGGGGAGGGCTACAGATACGCAGTATTTT	CASSKASHPAHRGRATDTQYF
-	-	TRBV29-1	TRBJ1-1	TGCAGCGCAAGGACAACCTCCGCTTTCTTT	CSARTTSAFF
-	-	TRBV11-1	TRBJ2-1	TGTGCCAGCAGCCGCATAGTGGGGGGCGGTAGCATGGGGCAGTTCTTC	CASSRIVGGGSMGQFF
-	-	TRBV7-6	TRBJ1-2	TGTGCCAGCAGCTTAGGGGGGGAGGGGATCTATGGCTACACCTTC	CASSLGGEGIYGYTF
-	-	TRBV27	TRBJ2-1	TGTGCCAGCAGTTTAGGCGGATGGGCCAATGAGCAGTTCTTC	CASSLGGWANEQFF
-	-	TRBV27	TRBJ1-2	TGTGCCAGCAGTTTAAGGCAACACTATGGCTACACCTTC	CASSLRQHYGYTF